This entry is about one T cell receptor (beta chain). What it recognizes is unknown. Additional DNA sequences in this sample encode the identical CDR3. This sample stems from a study of beta chain features in type 1 diabetes. Study-wide context: Sorted cells from all samples, numbering roughly 100,000,000, were examined. Study-wide findings and caveats: A moderate, significant TCRB CDR3 shortening appeared in type 1 diabetes across four CD4+ subsets.

Expressed TCRB transcripts got sequenced, as all isolated RNA was reverse transcribed. Clones were read by immunoSEQ multiplex PCR, and TCRdb kept only the in-frame ones, dropping some. The top ten clones hold less than 0.02% of a sample with a few hundred thousand clones, approximately 15% of them seen once. Trimming at V came to 5 bases and at J to 1 base, leaving 4 bases not matched to a gene. This CDR3 contains 14 residues. The germline gives CDR1 SGHTA, CDR2 FQGNSA. This TCR derives from a man between 18 and 35 years old with type 1 diabetes. V is TRBV7-2 and J is TRBJ1-1; 7 bases align to TRBD1. The sequencing input was naive CD4+ T cells from blood. In DNA, the CDR3 is TGTGCCAGCAGCAGGGGACAGTCGAACACTGAAGCTTTCTTT. Its protein product is CASSRGQSNTEAFF.